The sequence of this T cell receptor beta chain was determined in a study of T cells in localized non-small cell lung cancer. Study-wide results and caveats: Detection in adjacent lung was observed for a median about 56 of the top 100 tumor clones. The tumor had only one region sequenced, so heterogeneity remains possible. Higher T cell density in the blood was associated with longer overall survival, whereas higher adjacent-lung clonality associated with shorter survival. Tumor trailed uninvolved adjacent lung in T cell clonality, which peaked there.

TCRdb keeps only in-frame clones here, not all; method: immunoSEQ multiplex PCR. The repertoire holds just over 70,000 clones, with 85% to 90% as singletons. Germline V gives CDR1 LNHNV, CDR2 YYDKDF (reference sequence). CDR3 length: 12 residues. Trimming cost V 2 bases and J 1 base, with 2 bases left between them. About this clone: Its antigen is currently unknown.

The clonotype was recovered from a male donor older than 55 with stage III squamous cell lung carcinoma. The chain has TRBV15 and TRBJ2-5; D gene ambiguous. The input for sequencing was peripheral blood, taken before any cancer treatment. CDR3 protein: CATSRPQETQYF. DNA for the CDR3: TGTGCCACCAGCAGACCCCAAGAGACCCAGTACTTC. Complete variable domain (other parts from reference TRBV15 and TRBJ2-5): DAMVIQNPRYQVTQFGKPVTLSCSQTLNHNVMYWYQQKSSQAPKLLFHYYDKDFNNEADTPDNFQSRRPNTSFCFLDIRSPGLGDTAMYLCATSRPQETQYFGPGTRLLVL.